Presented here are 4 T cell receptor beta chains from one specimen sequenced in a study of T cells after yellow fever vaccination. TCRdb redid the calling of the 5' RACE reads with MiXCR, one entry per CDR3 protein. The table includes about 160,000 distinct CDR3 sequences, less than 9% detected once. The sample here was CD4+ T cells sorted from PBMCs, taken 4 to 6 days after the first yellow fever vaccination. These receptors came from a man aged 18 to 30 who received the YFV17D yellow fever vaccine.

This clonotype was counted at least ten times. The chain links TRBV18 to TRBJ1-4; the D gene is possibly TRBD1 (6 bases). The germline V and J ends were trimmed by 6 bases and 4 bases, with 12 bases remaining between them. The CDR3 has 14 residues. Germline assignment: CDR1 KGHSH and CDR2 LQKENI. The CDR3 DNA follows: TGTGCCAGCTCGTCCAGGGGTATTAATGAAAAACTGTTTTTT. Encoded protein: CASSSRGINEKLFF.

This clonotype was seen at least ten times. This chain links TRBV11-2 with TRBJ2-1; 8 bases line up with TRBD2. Germline CDR1 SGHAT, CDR2 FQNNGV. V trimming: 5 bases; J trimming: 3 bases; junction bases outside the gene matches: 6. This CDR3 has 15 residues. CDR3 amino acids: CASSNLAGDYNEQFF. In DNA form, the CDR3 reads TGTGCCAGCAGCAACCTAGCGGGCGACTACAATGAGCAGTTCTTC.

This clonotype was seen at least ten times. The chain's CDR3 is CASRVQGGEQYV. CDR3 bases: TGTGCCAGCAGAGTACAGGGGGGCGAGCAGTACGTC. V and J are TRBV2 and TRBJ2-7, with 8 nucleotides matching TRBD1. The ends lost 6 bases at V and 6 bases at J; junction bases unmatched: 4. The CDR3 runs 12 residues. Germline CDR1 reads SNHLY; CDR2 reads FYNNEI.

The genes are TRBV5-1 and TRBJ2-5; D might be TRBD1 (5 bases). The V gene's germline CDR1 is SGHRS and CDR2 YFSETQ. Trimming took 5 bases from V and 2 from J, leaving 13 bases between them. The CDR3 totals 14 residues. CDR3 sequence reads: CASSRSDTQETQYF. CDR3 bases: TGCGCCAGCAGTAGATCGGACACGCAAGAGACCCAGTACTTC.